These 32 T cell receptor beta chains originate from one sample sequenced in a study of tumor-infiltrating lymphocytes in oesophageal squamous cell carcinoma. One entry per CDR3 protein results from TCRdb running MiXCR on the PCR reads. The repertoire holds about 20,000 distinct CDR3 sequences, with 40% to 45% as singletons. Sequencing input: normal esophageal tissue next to the tumor. Receptor source: a male donor with esophageal squamous cell carcinoma.

This clonotype is deemed medium-sized. At one end, the junction sequence differs from germline, possibly due to a read error. The rearrangement joins TRBV7-2 to TRBJ2-7; 8 positions match TRBD1. The V gene's germline CDR1 is SGHTA and CDR2 FQGNSA. The CDR3 extends over 15 amino acids. The CDR3 loop reads CASSLQDRENSPLHF. As DNA, the CDR3 is TGTGCCAGCAGCTTACAGGACAGGGAGAATTCACCCCTCCACTTC.

In this sample, this clonotype is medium-sized. The V call is TRBV6-1, the J call TRBJ2-3; a weak D match, TRBD2 (6 bases). Trimming took 6 bases from V and 0 from J, leaving 19 bases between them. Per germline, CDR1 MNHNS and CDR2 SASEGT. CDR3 size: 17 residues. CDR3 in amino acids: CASRPYMGGPSTDTQYF. CDR3 coding DNA: TGTGCCAGCAGACCCTATATGGGGGGACCGAGCACAGATACGCAGTATTTT.

There are many counts of this clonotype. The rearrangement uses TRBV6-5 and TRBJ2-1; D tentatively fits TRBD1 or TRBD2 (5 bases each). The J call is doubtful: the DNA matches TRBJ2-7 better. Germline CDR1 is MNHEY and CDR2 is SVGAGI. The CDR3 is 15 residues long. This CDR3 is CASSLLSGTHYEQYF. CDR3 nucleotides: TGTGCCAGCAGCTTACTTTCCGGGACGCACTACGAGCAGTACTTC.

This sequence joins TRBV11-1 and TRBJ2-1; D not certain. The J call is doubtful: the DNA matches TRBJ2-7 better. CDR1 is SGHAT and CDR2 is FQDESV in the germline V gene (reference sequence). The CDR3 is 14 amino acids. This chain's CDR3 is CASSAVGSYNEQYF. The CDR3 bases are TGTGCCAGCAGCGCCGTAGGCTCCTACAATGAGCAGTACTTC.

This clonotype was recorded many times. This chain links TRBV11-2 with TRBJ2-7, with 14 bases matching TRBD2. Germline trimming cut 6 bases from V and 4 bases from J; bases unmatched to any gene: 2. The CDR3 is 14 residues long. Germline CDR1 SGHAT, CDR2 FQNNGV. CDR3 coding DNA: TGTGCCAGCAGGGGACTAGCGGGAGCTTACGAGCAGTACTTC. Translating it yields CASRGLAGAYEQYF. The full variable domain, its missing parts supplied by reference TRBV11-2 and TRBJ2-7, is EAGVAQSPRYKIIEKRQSVAFWCNPISGHATLYWYQQILGQGPKLLIQFQNNGVVDDSQLPKDRFSAERLKGVDSTLKIQPAKLEDSAVYLCASRGLAGAYEQYFGPGTRLTVT.

This clonotype was seen only once. The V gene is TRBV24-1, the J gene TRBJ2-1, with TRBD2 identical over 7 bases. The CDR3 is made up of 17 amino acids. Germline-derived CDR1 and CDR2 are KGHDR and SFDVKD. With V trimmed by 3 bases and J by 0 bases, 7 bases remained unmatched. The CDR3 sequence: CATSDGARGSSYNEQFF. DNA of the CDR3: TGTGCCACCAGTGATGGGGCTCGCGGGAGCTCCTACAATGAGCAGTTCTTC.

This clonotype appeared many times. V is TRBV28 and J is TRBJ1-2; D gene unclear. Germline values: CDR1 MDHEN, CDR2 SYDVKM. V lost 5 bases and J 8 bases, leaving 12 bases between the germline ends. The CDR3 is made up of 12 amino acids. The CDR3 region has the DNA TGTGCCAGCAGTGTAAAGGGAAGGGGCTACACCTTC. This codes for CASSVKGRGYTF.

This chain connects TRBV19 to TRBJ2-5; tentatively, D is TRBD1 (5 bases). In germline, CDR1 is LNHDA, CDR2 SQIVND (reference sequence). V gave up 5 bases and J gave up 11 bases, with 15 bases separating them. This CDR3 has 12 residues. The CDR3 reads CASSAGYSEQYF. The DNA of the CDR3 is TGTGCCAGTAGTGCAGGGTACAGTGAGCAGTACTTC.

This clonotype was recorded a few times. The J gene is TRBJ2-2, the V gene TRBV7-6; 8 bases agree with TRBD2. V lost 2 bases to trimming and J lost 5 bases; unmatched junction nucleotides: 7. The CDR3 runs 16 residues. From germline, CDR1 is SGHVS and CDR2 FNYEAQ. CDR3 DNA sequence: TGTGCCAGCAGCTTAAGGGCGGGAGGAACGACCGGGGAGCTGTTTTTT. Translation gives CASSLRAGGTTGELFF.

This clonotype was seen ten or more times. The CDR3 bases are TGTGCCAGCAGTTACTCGCAGAGGAACACTGAAGCTTTCTTT. Protein product: CASSYSQRNTEAFF. This chain joins TRBV6-6 and TRBJ1-1; D unclear. The V and J ends lost 0 bases and 1 base respectively, with 6 bases between them. The CDR3 runs 14 residues. CDR1 is MNHNY and CDR2 is SVGAGI in the germline V gene (reference sequence).

On this clonotype: This may be a read error, as it is one base from a much larger clone. The gene calls are TRBV7-9 and TRBJ2-5, with TRBD1 identical over 10 bases. The trim removed 7 bases at V and 11 bases at J, leaving 10 bases unmatched. The germline CDR1 and CDR2 sequences are SEHNR and FQNEAQ (reference sequence). The CDR3 sequence is 13 residues long. The CDR3 DNA reads TGTGCCAGCATCTCGACAGGGGGCAATGAGCAGTACTTC. Translating gives CASISTGGNEQYF.

The chain recombines TRBV7-6 with TRBJ2-4; no clear D. The J call could be wrong; TRBJ2-7 is a better fit for the DNA end. This CDR3 has 12 residues. Per germline, CDR1 SGHVS and CDR2 FNYEAQ. The CDR3 protein is CASSLASGEQYF. The CDR3 bases are TGTGCCAGCAGCTTAGCGTCGGGCGAGCAGTACTTC.

The chain combines TRBV19 with TRBJ2-6, with 10 nucleotides matching TRBD2. The J call may not be correct, given that the DNA end is closer to TRBJ2-7. This CDR3 spans 15 amino acids. The germline gives CDR1 LNHDA, CDR2 SQIVND (reference sequence). DNA for the CDR3: TGTGCCAGTAGTATCAAAGCGGGAGGGCCGCAAGAGCAGTACTTC. Translated: CASSIKAGGPQEQYF.

V is TRBV7-6 and J is TRBJ1-1; TRBD1 might be the D (5 bases). The CDR3 runs to 14 residues. The ends were cut back, 6 bases at V and 0 bases at J, with 11 bases in the middle. The germline V gene encodes CDR1 SGHVS and CDR2 FNYEAQ. The CDR3 DNA follows: TGTGCCAGCAGACTCGCGGGGCTGAACACTGAAGCTTTCTTT. Protein product: CASRLAGLNTEAFF.

This clonotype was found many times. This chain joins TRBV28 and TRBJ2-6; a possible D gene is TRBD2 (5 bases). V was cut by 5 bases and J by 0 bases, with 14 bases left in between. Germline V CDR1 and CDR2: MDHEN, SYDVKM. This CDR3 is built from 17 residues. The CDR3 coding sequence is TGTGCCAGCAGTCCCACGGGGTTTATCTCTGGGGCCAACGTCCTGACTTTC. This encodes CASSPTGFISGANVLTF.

Relative to its sample, this clonotype is medium-sized. The chain combines TRBV7-9 with TRBJ2-7; 11 bases line up with TRBD1. The V and J ends lost 3 bases and 2 bases, in that order; junction bases with no gene match: 3. CDR3 length: 15 amino acids. Germline loops: CDR1 SEHNR, CDR2 FQNEAQ (reference sequence). CDR3 coding DNA: TGTGCCAGCAGCTTTTCGGGACAGGGGGCCTACGAGCAGTACTTC. Protein: CASSFSGQGAYEQYF. Full variable domain (outside the CDR3, taken from reference TRBV7-9 and TRBJ2-7): DTGVSQNPRHKITKRGQNVTFRCDPISEHNRLYWYRQTLGQGPEFLTYFQNEAQLEKSRLLSDRFSAERPKGSFSTLEIQRTEQGDSAMYLCASSFSGQGAYEQYFGPGTRLTVT.

This chain joins TRBV11-2 and TRBJ2-5; 12 bases agree with TRBD2. CDR3 length: 15 residues. V gave up 3 bases and J gave up 5 bases; unmatched junction bases: 4. The germline CDR1 and CDR2 sequences are SGHAT and FQNNGV. CDR3 sequence: CASSLLTSGSETQYF. The CDR3, as DNA: TGTGCCAGCAGCTTGTTGACTAGCGGGAGTGAGACCCAGTACTTC.

This clonotype was counted ten times or more. This chain uses TRBV18 with TRBJ1-4, with D possibly TRBD1 on 6 matching bases. Trimming stripped 1 base from V and 2 bases from J, with 8 bases between. The CDR3 runs to 15 residues. Germline CDR1 KGHSH, CDR2 LQKENI. The CDR3 spells CASSPLGQTNEKLFF. The CDR3 DNA reads TGTGCCAGCTCACCACTAGGACAGACTAATGAAAAACTGTTTTTT.

This sequence joins TRBV28 and TRBJ2-5; TRBD2 aligns across 15 bases. The J call is doubtful: the DNA matches TRBJ2-1 better. CDR1 and CDR2 from the germline V gene are MDHEN and SYDVKM. This CDR3 contains 21 residues. This CDR3 reads CASSFSPGTSGRTLKSYEQFF. DNA of the CDR3: TGTGCCAGCAGTTTCTCCCCCGGGACTAGCGGGAGGACGCTTAAATCCTACGAGCAGTTCTTC.

This clonotype was seen repeatedly, ten times or more. The chain carries TRBV5-5 and TRBJ2-3; 9 nucleotides agree with TRBD2. CDR1 is SGHKS, CDR2 YYEKEE, per germline (reference sequence). This CDR3 is built from 15 residues. J lost 3 bases, V lost 4 bases, and 6 bases had no gene match. The chain's CDR3 is CASSALAGATDTQYF. CDR3 DNA: TGTGCCAGCAGCGCCTTAGCGGGAGCGACAGATACGCAGTATTTT.

This sequence joins TRBV12-5 and TRBJ1-1, with D hard to call. The CDR3 has 11 amino acids. Germline CDR1 and CDR2: LGHNT and FRNRAP. Trimming took off 2 bases at V and 2 bases at J, with 0 bases between the two ends. CDR3 bases: TGTGCTAGTGGTTTGAACACTGAAGCTTTCTTT. Residues: CASGLNTEAFF.

This clonotype was found many times. A much more abundant neighbour one base away suggests this may be a read error. J is TRBJ2-7 and V is TRBV7-2; D might be TRBD1 (8 bases). The germline V gene encodes CDR1 SGHTA and CDR2 FQGNSA. CDR3 length: 15 amino acids. Trimming stripped 1 base from V and 7 bases from J, with 17 bases between. The CDR3 DNA is TGTGCCAGCAGCTTAGAACAGGGGGACTACAATGAGCAGTACTTC. This sequence encodes CASSLEQGDYNEQYF.

Worth noting for this clonotype: Sequence at one end of the junction differs from germline and may be a read error. This chain joins TRBV11-2 and TRBJ1-6; D is ambiguous. The germline V gene has CDR1 SGHAT and CDR2 FQNNGV. The CDR3 loop spans 13 amino acids. The CDR3 sequence is CASSLEHWSGLDF. DNA of the CDR3: TGTGCCAGCAGCTTAGAGCATTGGAGCGGCTTAGACTTT.

This clonotype was seen ten or more times. A much larger clone lies one base from this, so it may be a read error. This sequence joins TRBV27 and TRBJ2-5; 11 nucleotides align to TRBD2. Germline CDR1 is MNHEY and CDR2 is SMNVEV (reference sequence). Trimming at V came to 2 bases and at J to 11 bases, leaving 10 bases not matched to a gene. The CDR3 loop spans 15 amino acids. The DNA for the CDR3 is TGTGCCAGCAGTTTAACTAGCGGGGGCTACAATGAGCAGTACTTC. It translates to CASSLTSGGYNEQYF.

This clonotype was recorded many times. One base away lies a much larger clone, so this may be a sequencing read error. J is TRBJ2-1 and V is TRBV6-1; D is possibly TRBD1 (5 bases). Near its end, the DNA agrees better with TRBJ2-7, so the J call may be wrong. This CDR3 contains 15 residues. CDR1 is MNHNS and CDR2 is SASEGT in the germline V gene. The CDR3: CASSVDTSSYNEQYF. CDR3 DNA: TGTGCCAGCAGTGTGGACACGAGCTCCTACAATGAGCAGTACTTC.

CDR3 coding DNA: TGTGCCAGTAGTCTCCGACAGGGACAGAACACTGAAGCTTTCTTT. This translates into CASSLRQGQNTEAFF. The chain has TRBV19 and TRBJ1-1; 7 bases agree with TRBD1. CDR1 and CDR2 from the germline V gene are LNHDA and SQIVND (reference sequence). V lost 5 bases to trimming and J lost 1 base; unmatched junction nucleotides: 7. The CDR3 has 15 residues.

In its sample, this clonotype was seen many times. V and J are TRBV24-1 and TRBJ2-1, with D unresolved. The DNA matches TRBJ2-7 better at its end, which makes the J call doubtful. The germline V gene encodes CDR1 KGHDR and CDR2 SFDVKD. This CDR3 is 12 amino acids long. The CDR3 sequence is CATSDGRRRQYF. The CDR3 DNA follows: TGTGCCACCAGTGACGGAAGAAGAAGGCAGTACTTC.

This clonotype has a count of ten or more. J is TRBJ2-1 and V is TRBV5-7; TRBD2 agrees at 14 bases. TRBV5-7 is identified as an open reading frame with a role that is uncertain. The CDR3 totals 16 residues. J was trimmed by 7 bases and V by 3 bases; bases with no gene match: 6. The CDR3: CASSSRGLAGDNEQFF. CDR3 nucleotide sequence: TGTGCCAGCAGCTCCCGGGGACTAGCGGGAGATAATGAGCAGTTCTTC.

The V gene is TRBV10-2, the J gene TRBJ2-3, with TRBD2 identical over 7 bases. With V trimmed by 6 bases and J by 7 bases, 16 bases remained unmatched. The V gene's germline CDR1 is WSHSY and CDR2 SAAADI. The CDR3 spans 16 residues. CDR3 nucleotides: TGCGCCAGCAGGAAGACAGCGGGACTAATGTGGTATACGCAGTATTTT. This gives the protein CASRKTAGLMWYTQYF.

The rearrangement joins TRBV20-1 to TRBJ2-1; 9 nucleotides align to TRBD2. The V gene end was trimmed by 1 base and the J gene end by 4 bases; junction bases not matched to a gene: 8. This CDR3 spans 16 amino acids. CDR1 and CDR2 (germline): DFQATT, SNEGSKA (reference sequence). The CDR3 is CSARVLTSGTYNEQFF. DNA of the CDR3: TGCAGTGCTAGAGTTTTGACTAGCGGAACTTACAATGAGCAGTTCTTC.

This clonotype was counted ten times or more. This chain joins TRBV10-3 and TRBJ2-1, with a possible D match to TRBD2 (6 bases). V dropped 5 bases and J dropped 8 bases, with 13 bases sitting between them. CDR1 and CDR2 from the germline V gene are ENHRY and SYGVKD. CDR3 length: 13 residues. CDR3 bases: TGTGCCATCAGTTCGGGGGAGCGGGATGAGCAGTTCTTC. It is translated as CAISSGERDEQFF.

This clonotype was counted only a few times. The chain recombines TRBV2 with TRBJ1-2, with a tentative D call TRBD1 (5 bases). The CDR3 length is 16 residues. Per germline, CDR1 SNHLY and CDR2 FYNNEI. V lost 0 bases and J 0 bases, leaving 11 bases between the germline ends. The CDR3 loop is CASSEAFGGANYGYTF. The CDR3 nucleotides read TGTGCCAGCAGTGAAGCTTTCGGGGGTGCTAACTATGGCTACACCTTC. The variable domain in full, with the rest retrieved from reference TRBV2 and TRBJ1-2, is EPEVTQTPSHQVTQMGQEVILRCVPISNHLYFYWYRQILGQKVEFLVSFYNNEISEKSEIFDDQFSVERPDGSNFTLKIRSTKLEDSAMYFCASSEAFGGANYGYTFGSGTRLTVV.